The 10 T cell receptor beta chains given below trace back to one sample, sequenced in a study of T cell therapy after organ transplantation. These receptors' targets are unknown. As for time point: 20-29 weeks after completion of therapy. TCRdb's table, derived via immunoSEQ multiplex PCR, lists solely in-frame clones and lacks some. This table has a few thousand clones, 69% appearing once. Sequences were derived from CD8+ T cells from blood, sampled after autologous CMV-specific T cell therapy. These receptors all stem from a human patient who had received a solid organ transplant and had CMV disease. Some T cells may be supplied by the graft donor.

The chain combines TRBV7-3 with TRBJ2-3; 11 bases align to TRBD1. The germline V gene has CDR1 SGHTA and CDR2 FQGTGA. V shed 2 bases and J 6 bases; nucleotides not matched to a gene: 4. CDR3 length equals 15 residues. The DNA for the CDR3 is TGTGCCAGCAGCTTAGACGGGACAGGGGGGGATACGCAGTATTTT. Its translation: CASSLDGTGGDTQYF.

The rearrangement uses TRBV29-1 and TRBJ2-1, with 13 bases fitting TRBD2. Germline CDR1 SQVTM, CDR2 ANQGSEA. The CDR3 is 16 residues long. Trimming cost V 1 base and J 8 bases; bases outside gene matches: 8. The CDR3 sequence: CSVEGTRTSGSDEQFF. Written as DNA, the CDR3 is TGCAGCGTTGAAGGCACAAGGACTAGCGGGAGCGATGAGCAGTTCTTC.

This clone was counted a single time. The chain carries TRBV4-1 and TRBJ2-5; 10 bases are a match to TRBD2. The ends lost 0 bases at V and 1 base at J; junction bases unmatched: 5. The CDR3 spans 17 residues. Germline-derived CDR1 and CDR2 are MGHRA and YSYEKL. The CDR3 loop reads CASSQDLLAGFQETQYF. The CDR3, as DNA: TGCGCCAGCAGCCAAGATCTACTAGCGGGGTTCCAAGAGACCCAGTACTTC.

The chain combines TRBV27 with TRBJ2-1; a possible D gene is TRBD2 (6 bases). Germline values: CDR1 MNHEY, CDR2 SMNVEV (reference sequence). V was trimmed by 5 bases and J by 7 bases, leaving 15 bases between them. This CDR3 comprises 14 residues. The CDR3 nucleotides read TGTGCCAGCAGTCGACGACTAGGTGGTAATGAGCAGTTCTTC. This translates into CASSRRLGGNEQFF.

By its share, this clone is large. The chain joins TRBV27 to TRBJ2-7; no reliable D call. The CDR3 extends over 17 amino acids. Between the trimmed V and J ends, which lost 7 bases and 3 bases, there was a span of 25 bases. From germline, CDR1 is MNHEY and CDR2 SMNVEV (reference sequence). The CDR3 nucleotides are TGTGCCAGCACCGAATATGGATCCCCCCGAGATCTCTACGAGCAGTACGTC. As protein: CASTEYGSPRDLYEQYV.

This clone showed up just once. The rearrangement joins TRBV5-1 to TRBJ2-5; 12 bases match TRBD2. J gave up 4 bases and V 0 bases, and 4 bases lay outside the gene matches. CDR3 length: 16 residues. CDR1 SGHRS and CDR2 YFSETQ come from the germline V gene. The CDR3 sequence is CASSLDLAGGGETQYF. In DNA form, the CDR3 reads TGCGCCAGCAGCTTGGATCTAGCGGGAGGGGGAGAGACCCAGTACTTC.

This sequence joins TRBV5-1 and TRBJ2-3; D possibly uses TRBD1 or TRBD2 (6 bases each). V was pared by 2 bases and J by 5 bases, with 21 bases between. Germline CDR1 and CDR2: SGHRS and YFSETQ. The CDR3 length is 17 residues. The CDR3 region is CASSFTGNARRGDTQYF. The CDR3 nucleotides read TGCGCCAGCAGCTTCACAGGGAATGCGCGGAGGGGAGATACGCAGTATTTT.

This clone was seen a few times. The chain recombines TRBV6-5 with TRBJ2-4; no firm D call. Germline-derived CDR1 and CDR2 are MNHEY and SVGAGI. The CDR3 is 14 residues long. V lost 10 bases and J lost 5, with 18 bases in between. CDR3 protein: CATPLWPGQNIQYF. The CDR3 DNA follows: TGTGCCACCCCATTGTGGCCGGGCCAAAACATTCAGTACTTC.

The V and J genes are TRBV5-5 and TRBJ2-3; TRBD2 is a possible D gene (6 bases). This CDR3 comprises 15 residues. Per germline, CDR1 SGHKS and CDR2 YYEKEE (reference sequence). Trimming left V 0 bases short and J 2 bases short, with 10 bases between. This CDR3 is CASSLGGGTTDTQYF. The CDR3 nucleotides read TGTGCCAGCAGCTTGGGGGGCGGGACCACAGATACGCAGTATTTT.

This clone has only one observation. The V call is TRBV29-1, the J call TRBJ2-3, with unresolved D. The CDR3 consists of 15 residues. Trimming pared 1 base from V and 6 bases from J, leaving 17 bases between. Germline assignment: CDR1 SQVTM and CDR2 ANQGSEA. Here the CDR3 DNA reads TGCAGCGTTGAAGTGTTACAAGCTGAGCTGGATACGCAGTATTTT. Amino acid sequence: CSVEVLQAELDTQYF.